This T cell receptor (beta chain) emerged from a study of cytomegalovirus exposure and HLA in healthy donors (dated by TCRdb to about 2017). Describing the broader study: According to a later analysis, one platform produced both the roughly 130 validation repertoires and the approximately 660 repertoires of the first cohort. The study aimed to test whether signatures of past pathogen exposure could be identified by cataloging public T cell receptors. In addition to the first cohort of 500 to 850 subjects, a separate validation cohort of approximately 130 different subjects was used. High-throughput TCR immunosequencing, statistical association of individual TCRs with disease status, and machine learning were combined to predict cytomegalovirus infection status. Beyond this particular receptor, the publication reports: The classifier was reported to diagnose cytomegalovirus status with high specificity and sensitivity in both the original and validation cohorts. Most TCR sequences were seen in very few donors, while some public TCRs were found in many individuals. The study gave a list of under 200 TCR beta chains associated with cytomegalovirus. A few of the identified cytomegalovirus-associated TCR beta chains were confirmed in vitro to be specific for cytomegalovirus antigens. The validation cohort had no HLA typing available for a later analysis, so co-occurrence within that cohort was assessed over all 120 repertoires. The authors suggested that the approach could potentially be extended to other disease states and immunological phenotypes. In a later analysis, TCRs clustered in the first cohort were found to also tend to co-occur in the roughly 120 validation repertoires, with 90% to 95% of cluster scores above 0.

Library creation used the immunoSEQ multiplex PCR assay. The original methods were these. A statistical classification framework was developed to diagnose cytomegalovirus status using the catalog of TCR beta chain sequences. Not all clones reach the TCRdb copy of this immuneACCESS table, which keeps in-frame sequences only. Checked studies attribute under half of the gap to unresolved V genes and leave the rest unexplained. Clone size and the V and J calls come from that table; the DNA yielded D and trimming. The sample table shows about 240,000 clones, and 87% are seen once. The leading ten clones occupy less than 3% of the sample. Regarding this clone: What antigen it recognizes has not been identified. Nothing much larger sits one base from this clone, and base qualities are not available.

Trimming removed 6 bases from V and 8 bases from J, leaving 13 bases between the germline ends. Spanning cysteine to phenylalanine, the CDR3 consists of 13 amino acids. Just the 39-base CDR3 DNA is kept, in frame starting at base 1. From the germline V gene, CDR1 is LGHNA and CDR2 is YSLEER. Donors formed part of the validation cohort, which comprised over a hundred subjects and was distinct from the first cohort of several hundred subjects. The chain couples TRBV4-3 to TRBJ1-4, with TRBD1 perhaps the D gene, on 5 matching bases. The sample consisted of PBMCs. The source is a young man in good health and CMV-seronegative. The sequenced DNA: TGCGCCAGCAGGGGGAGGGGAGGAGAAAAACTGTTTTTT. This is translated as CASRGRGGEKLFF.